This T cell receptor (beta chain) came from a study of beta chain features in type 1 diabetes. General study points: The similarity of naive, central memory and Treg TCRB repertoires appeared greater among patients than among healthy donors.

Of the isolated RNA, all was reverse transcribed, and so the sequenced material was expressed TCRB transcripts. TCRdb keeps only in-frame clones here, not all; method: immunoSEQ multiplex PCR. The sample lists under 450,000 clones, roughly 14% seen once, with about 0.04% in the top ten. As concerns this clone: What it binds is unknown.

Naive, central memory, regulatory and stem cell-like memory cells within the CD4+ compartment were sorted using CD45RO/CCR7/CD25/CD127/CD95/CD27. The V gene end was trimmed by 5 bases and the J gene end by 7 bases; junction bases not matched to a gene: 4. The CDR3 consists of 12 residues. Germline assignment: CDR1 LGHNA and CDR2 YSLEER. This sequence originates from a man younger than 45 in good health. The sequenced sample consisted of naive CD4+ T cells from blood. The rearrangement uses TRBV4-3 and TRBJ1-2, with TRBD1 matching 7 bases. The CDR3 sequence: CASSEQGFGYTF. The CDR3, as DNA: TGCGCCAGCAGCGAACAGGGGTTTGGCTACACCTTC.